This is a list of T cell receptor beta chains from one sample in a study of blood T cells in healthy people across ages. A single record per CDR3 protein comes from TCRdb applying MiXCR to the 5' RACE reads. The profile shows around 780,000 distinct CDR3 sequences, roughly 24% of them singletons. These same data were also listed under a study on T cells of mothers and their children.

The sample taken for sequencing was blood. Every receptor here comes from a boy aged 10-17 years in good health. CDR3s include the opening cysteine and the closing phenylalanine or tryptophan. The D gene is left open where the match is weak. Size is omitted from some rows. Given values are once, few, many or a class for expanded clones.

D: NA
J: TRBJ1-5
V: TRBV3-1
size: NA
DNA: TGTGCCAGCAGCCAAGATCCCGATACGCCCCAGCATTTT
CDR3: CASSQDPDTPQHF

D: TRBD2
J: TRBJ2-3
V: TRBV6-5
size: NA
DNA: TGTGCCAGCAGTTACTCTACTAGCGGTAGCACAGATACGCAGTATTTT
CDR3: CASSYSTSGSTDTQYF

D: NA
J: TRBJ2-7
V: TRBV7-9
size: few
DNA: TGTGCCAGCAGCTTAGACGGATCGGCGGCCTACGAGCAGTACTTC
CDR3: CASSLDGSAAYEQYF

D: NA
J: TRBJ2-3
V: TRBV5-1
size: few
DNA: TGCGCCAGCAGCTATAGCAGTTCTAGCACAGATACGCAGTATTTT
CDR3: CASSYSSSSTDTQYF

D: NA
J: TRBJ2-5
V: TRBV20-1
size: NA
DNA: TGCAGTGCCCATTGGCGAGAGACCCAGTACTTC
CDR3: CSAHWRETQYF

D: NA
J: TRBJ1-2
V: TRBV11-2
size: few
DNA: TGTGCCAGCAGCCGTGAGGGGGATCCTAACTATGGCTACACCTTC
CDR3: CASSREGDPNYGYTF

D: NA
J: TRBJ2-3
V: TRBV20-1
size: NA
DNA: TGCAGTGCTAGAGGCTCTGAGGGTGGAGATACGCAGTATTTT
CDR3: CSARGSEGGDTQYF

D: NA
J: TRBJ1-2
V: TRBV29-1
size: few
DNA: TGCAGCGTCGCCCCAGGGATTTGGGGCTACACCTTC
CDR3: CSVAPGIWGYTF

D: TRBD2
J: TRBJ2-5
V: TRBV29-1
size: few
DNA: TGCAGCGGCCAAAGGGGCGGGGGGGAAGAGACCCAGTACTTC
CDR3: CSGQRGGGEETQYF

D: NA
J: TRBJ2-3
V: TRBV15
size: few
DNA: TGTGCCACCAGCAGAGGAGGGGCCAGTGCAGATACGCAGTATTTT
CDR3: CATSRGGASADTQYF

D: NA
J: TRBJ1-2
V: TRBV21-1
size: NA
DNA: TGTGCCAGCAGCGCCCATAGGGAGCGACAGAACTATGGCTACACCTTC
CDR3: CASSAHRERQNYGYTF

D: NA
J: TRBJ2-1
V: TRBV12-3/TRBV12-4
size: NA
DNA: TGTGCCAGCAGGCTAACAGGGAGACAGCAGTTCTTC
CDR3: CASRLTGRQQFF

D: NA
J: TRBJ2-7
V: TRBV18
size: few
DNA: TGTGCCAGCTCACCAGTACAGGACCCCGGCGAGCAGTACTTC
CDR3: CASSPVQDPGEQYF

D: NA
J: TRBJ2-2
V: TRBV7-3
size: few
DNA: TGTGCCAGCAGCCAAAGTTGGGGGCCTCTAACCGGGGAGCTGTTTTTT
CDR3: CASSQSWGPLTGELFF

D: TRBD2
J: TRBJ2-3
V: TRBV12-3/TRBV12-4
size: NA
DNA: TGTGCCAGCAGCCGAGCGGGGGGCACAGTTACGCAGTATTTT
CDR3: CASSRAGGTVTQYF

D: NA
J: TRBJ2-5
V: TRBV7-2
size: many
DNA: TGTGCCAGCAGCCTCCGGGGCTTCCAAGAGACCCAGTACTTC
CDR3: CASSLRGFQETQYF

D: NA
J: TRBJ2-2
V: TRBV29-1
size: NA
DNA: TGCAGCGTCGCTACGGGGGCCGGGGAGCTGTTTTTT
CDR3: CSVATGAGELFF

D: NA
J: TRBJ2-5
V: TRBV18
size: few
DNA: TGTGCCAGCTCACCGCTAGGGCTGAAAGAGACCCAGTACTTC
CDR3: CASSPLGLKETQYF

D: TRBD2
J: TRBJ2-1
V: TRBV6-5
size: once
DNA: TGTGCCAGCAGCGCTGGGAGGGGCCGCTACAATGAGCAGTTCTTC
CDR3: CASSAGRGRYNEQFF

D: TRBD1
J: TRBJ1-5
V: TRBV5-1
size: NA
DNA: TGCGCCAGCAGCTTGTGGCAGGGGGTCATCGCGAGGGAATGGGCCCAGCATTTT
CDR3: CASSLWQGVIAREWAQHF

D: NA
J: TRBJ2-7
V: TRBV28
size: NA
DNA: TGTGCCAGCAGTCGGTCCAGGGGAAGAGCCGAGCAGTACTTC
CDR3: CASSRSRGRAEQYF

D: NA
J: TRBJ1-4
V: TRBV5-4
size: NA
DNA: TGTGCCAGCAGCTTGGGCGGGACACCGAATGAAAAACTGTTTTTT
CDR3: CASSLGGTPNEKLFF

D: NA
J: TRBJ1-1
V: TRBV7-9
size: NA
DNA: TGTGCCAGCAGACGAGCACTGAACACTGAAGCTTTCTTT
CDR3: CASRRALNTEAFF

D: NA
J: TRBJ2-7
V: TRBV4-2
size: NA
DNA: TGTGCCAGCAGCCAAGTGGAGGGGCTCGAGCAGTACTTC
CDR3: CASSQVEGLEQYF

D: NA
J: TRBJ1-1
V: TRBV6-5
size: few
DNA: TGTGCCAGCAGTTATCCGGGGGCGGGAACTGAAGCTTTCTTT
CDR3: CASSYPGAGTEAFF

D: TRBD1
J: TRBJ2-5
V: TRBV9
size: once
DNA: TGTGCCAGCGGGGACAGCGAAGAGACCCAGTACTTC
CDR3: CASGDSEETQYF

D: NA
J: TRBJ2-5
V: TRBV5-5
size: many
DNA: TGTGCCAGCAGCTTGGGGCAGACCCAGTACTTC
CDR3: CASSLGQTQYF

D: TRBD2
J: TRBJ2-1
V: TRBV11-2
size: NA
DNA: TGTGCCAGCAGCTCTAGCGGGGTGTTAAATGAGCAGTTCTTC
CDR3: CASSSSGVLNEQFF

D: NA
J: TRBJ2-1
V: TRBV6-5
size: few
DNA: TGTGCCAGCAGTTATCTCCCCGACTGGAGCTCCTACAATGAGCAGTTCTTC
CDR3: CASSYLPDWSSYNEQFF

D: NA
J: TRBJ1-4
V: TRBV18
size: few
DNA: TGTGCCAGCTCAGCTTCCGGGGCCGGAGGTGAAAAACTGCTTTTT
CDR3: CASSASGAGGEKLLF

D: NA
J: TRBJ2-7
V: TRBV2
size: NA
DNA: TGTGCCACCATGAGGAACACCTACGAGCAGTACTTC
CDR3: CATMRNTYEQYF

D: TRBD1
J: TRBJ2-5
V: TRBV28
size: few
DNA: TGTGCCAGCAGTAATCAGGACAGGGGATACCAAGAGACCCAGTACTTC
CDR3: CASSNQDRGYQETQYF

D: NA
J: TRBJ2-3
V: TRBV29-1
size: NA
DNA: TGCAGCGTTGAAGATCGGCCAGGGCCCACAGATACGCAGTATTTT
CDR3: CSVEDRPGPTDTQYF

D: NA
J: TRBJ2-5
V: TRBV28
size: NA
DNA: TGTGCCAGCAGTTCACTAGAGCAAGAGACCCAGTACTTC
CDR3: CASSSLEQETQYF

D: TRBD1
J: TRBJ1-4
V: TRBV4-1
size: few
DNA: TGCGCCAGCAGCCAATTGTTCCGGGACAGGAGTGAAAAACTGTTTTTT
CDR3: CASSQLFRDRSEKLFF

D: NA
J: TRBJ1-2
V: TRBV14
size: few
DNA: TGTGCCAGCAGCCAGGCGGTGGGCTATGGCTACACCTTC
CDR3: CASSQAVGYGYTF

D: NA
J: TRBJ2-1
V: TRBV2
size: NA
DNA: TGTGCCAGCAGACCTAGGACAGGGAGGGGAGGTGAGCAGTTCTTC
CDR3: CASRPRTGRGGEQFF

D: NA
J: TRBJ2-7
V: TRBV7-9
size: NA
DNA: TGTGCCAGCAGCTCCCCCTGGAAGGATAACGAGCAGTACTTC
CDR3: CASSSPWKDNEQYF

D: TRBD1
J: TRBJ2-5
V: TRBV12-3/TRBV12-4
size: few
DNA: TGTGCCAGCAGTTTTCAGGGGGCGCCTGTAAGATCCCAAGAGACCCAGTACTTC
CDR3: CASSFQGAPVRSQETQYF

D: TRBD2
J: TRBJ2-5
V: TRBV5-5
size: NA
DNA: TGTGCCAGCAGCGGCGGACTAGCGTTTTTACAAGAGACCCAGTACTTC
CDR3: CASSGGLAFLQETQYF

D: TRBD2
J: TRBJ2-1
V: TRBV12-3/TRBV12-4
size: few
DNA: TGTGCCAGCAGTTCCGGCCTAGCGGCTCCCTTCCATGAGCAGTTCTTC
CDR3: CASSSGLAAPFHEQFF

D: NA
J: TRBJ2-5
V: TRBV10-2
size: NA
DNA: TGCGCCAGCAGTGTATCCCAGGGGAATCGCGAGACCCAGTACTTC
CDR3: CASSVSQGNRETQYF

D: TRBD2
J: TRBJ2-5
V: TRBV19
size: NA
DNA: TGTGCCAGTAGTACCAGCCAGACTAGCGGGGCCCGAGAGACCCAGTACTTC
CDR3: CASSTSQTSGARETQYF

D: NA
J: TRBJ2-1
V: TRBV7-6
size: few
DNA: TGTGCCAGCAGCTTGGGGTGGAGGACGAACAATGAGCAGTTCTTC
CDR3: CASSLGWRTNNEQFF